A selection of T cell receptor beta chains follows, all from one sample in a study of a mutant IDH1 vaccine in newly diagnosed glioma. This table comes from immunoSEQ multiplex PCR, and its TCRdb copy is limited to in-frame clones, with some not included. The data hold some 19,000 clones, with around 85% observed a single time. Sequenced here: PBMCs, sampled from a glioma patient treated with radiotherapy, temozolomide or both. Source of these receptors: a man in his forties or fifties with glioma. CDR3s include the opening cysteine and the closing phenylalanine or tryptophan. A D gene is named only where the DNA matches it firmly. Rows give clone size only sometimes, using once, few, many, or a class for an expanded clone.

NA TRBD2 TRBJ2-7 TRBV2 TGTGCCGGCAGCGCGTCTAGCGGGAAGGGCTACGAGCAGTACTTC CAGSASSGKGYEQYF
NA NA TRBJ1-3 TRBV5-1 TGCGCCAGCAGCTTGGCAGGGAGCTCTGGAAACACCATATATTTT CASSLAGSSGNTIYF
NA TRBD2 TRBJ2-1 TRBV6-1 TGTGCCAGCGAGGCCGGACTAGCGGGATACAATGAGCAGTTCTTC CASEAGLAGYNEQFF
NA NA TRBJ2-5 TRBV10-3 TGTGCCATCAGTGAGTCGATTTCGGGGGCTGAGACCCAGTACTTC CAISESISGAETQYF
once NA TRBJ2-2 TRBV4-3 TGCGCCAGCAGCCTACGACAGGCGAACACCGGGGAGCTGTTTTTT CASSLRQANTGELFF
NA NA TRBJ1-1 TRBV29-1 TGCAGCGTTGAAATATCAGCTTTCAACACTGAAGCTTTCTTT CSVEISAFNTEAFF
NA NA TRBJ1-1 TRBV9 TGTGCCAGCAGCGGAGGACAGCGCATGAACACTGAAGCTTTCTTT CASSGGQRMNTEAFF
NA TRBD2 TRBJ2-3 TRBV7-9 TGTGCCAGCAGCTTACTAGCGGGGTTCACAGATACGCAGTATTTT CASSLLAGFTDTQYF
NA TRBD2 TRBJ2-3 TRBV4-1 TGCGCCAGCAGCTTCGGGACTAGCGGTCGAGACACAGATACGCAGTATTTT CASSFGTSGRDTDTQYF
NA NA TRBJ2-1 TRBV7-9 TGTGCCAGCAGCCGACCGGGCACCCAGGGTGTCAATGAGCAGTTCTTC CASSRPGTQGVNEQFF
NA NA TRBJ1-2 TRBV11-2 TGTGCCAGCAGCTTAGACAGGGGTGGAAGTGGCTACACCTTC CASSLDRGGSGYTF
NA NA TRBJ1-1 TRBV11-2 TGTGCCAGCAGCTTGGAGCGACGGTACACTGAAGCTTTCTTT CASSLERRYTEAFF
NA NA TRBJ1-1 TRBV30 TGTGCCTGGAAGGGGGGGACTGAAGCTTTCTTT CAWKGGTEAFF
once NA TRBJ1-1 TRBV10-3 TGTGCCATCAGTGACGGGACGCGAGGGGACACTGAAGCTTTCTTT CAISDGTRGDTEAFF
once TRBD2 TRBJ2-1 TRBV29-1 TGCAGCGTTGAAACTAGCGGGAGTTGGGATGAGCAGTTCTTC CSVETSGSWDEQFF
NA NA TRBJ2-3 TRBV11-2 TGTGCCAGCAGTTGGATTTGGGGCAGCACAGATACGCAGTATTTT CASSWIWGSTDTQYF
few TRBD2 TRBJ2-1 TRBV4-3 TGCGCCAGCAGCCAAGATGGGGCGGGAGGGGTTAATGAGCAGTTCTTC CASSQDGAGGVNEQFF
few NA TRBJ1-1 TRBV9 TGTGCCAGCAGCGTTCAGATATCTAACACTGAAGCTTTCTTT CASSVQISNTEAFF
NA NA TRBJ2-7 TRBV7-2 TGTGCCAGCAGCGAGACAGGCGTCTCCTACGAGCAGTACTTC CASSETGVSYEQYF
large NA TRBJ1-1 TRBV30 TGTGCCTGGAGTCAGTGGAACACTGAAGCTTTCTTT CAWSQWNTEAFF
NA NA TRBJ1-1 TRBV30 TGTGCCATTCTCCGCACAGGGAAGAGGAGGGCTTTCTTT CAILRTGKRRAFF
NA NA TRBJ1-1 TRBV19 TGTGCCAGTAGTATTGGGGGCCATCGTGATGAAGCTTTCTTT CASSIGGHRDEAFF
NA NA TRBJ1-5 TRBV18 TGTGCCAGCTCACCACAGGACTCATCCGGGCAGCCCCAGCATTTT CASSPQDSSGQPQHF
NA NA TRBJ1-5 TRBV6-6 TGTGCCAGCAGTTACTCAGGGGATAGCAATCAGCCCCAGCATTTT CASSYSGDSNQPQHF
NA NA TRBJ2-3 TRBV7-7 TGTGCCAGCAGCTTATCGCCGGGGGATACGCAGTATTTT CASSLSPGDTQYF
NA NA TRBJ1-2 TRBV9 TGTGCCAGCAGCGTCGGTTTTGGCTACACCTTC CASSVGFGYTF
NA NA TRBJ1-1 TRBV28 TGTGCCAGCAGTCCAGAAAAGGGGTTCCTGAACACTGAAGCTTTCTTT CASSPEKGFLNTEAFF
NA NA TRBJ1-5 TRBV7-9 TGTGCCAGCAGCTCGACGGGGAGCAATCAGCCCCAGCATTTT CASSSTGSNQPQHF
NA TRBD2 TRBJ2-3 TRBV10-3 TGTGCCATCAGTGAGGGCGGGGGGATGGCAGATACGCAGTATTTT CAISEGGGMADTQYF
NA TRBD2 TRBJ2-5 TRBV7-6 TGTGCCAGCAGCCACACGCTAGCGGGAGGGCTTGAGACCCAGTACTTC CASSHTLAGGLETQYF
NA NA TRBJ1-5 TRBV6-1 TGTGCCAGCCAGGACGGCAATCAGCCCCAGCATTTT CASQDGNQPQHF
NA TRBD1 TRBJ2-6 TRBV2 TGTGCCAGCAGCCTGGGACAGACGAGCTCTGGGGCCAACGTCCTGACTTTC CASSLGQTSSGANVLTF
few NA TRBJ1-5 TRBV28 TGTGCCAGCAGTTCCAGGGGAGGCCATCAGCCCCAGCATTTT CASSSRGGHQPQHF
NA NA TRBJ2-7 TRBV5-4 TGTGCCAGCAGCTCGTCGTACAGAAGCTACGAGCAGTACTTC CASSSSYRSYEQYF
NA TRBD1 TRBJ1-2 TRBV2 TGTGCCAGCAGCCCGACAGGGGAATATGGCTACACCTTC CASSPTGEYGYTF
NA TRBD1 TRBJ2-2 TRBV6-5 TGTGCCAGCAGTTCGACAGGGGGGACCGGGGAGCTGTTTTTT CASSSTGGTGELFF
NA NA TRBJ2-2 TRBV15 TGTGCCACCAGCAGAGGTGAGGGGACCGGGGAGCTGTTTTTT CATSRGEGTGELFF
NA NA TRBJ2-5 TRBV5-4 TGTGCCAGCAGCTTACCAGGGTCCGAGACCCAGTACTTC CASSLPGSETQYF
once TRBD1 TRBJ2-3 TRBV29-1 TGCAGCGTTGGTGTGACAGGGACAGATACGCAGTATTTT CSVGVTGTDTQYF
NA NA TRBJ1-1 TRBV6-5 TGTGCCAGCAGTTATTTGGCTGCAGGCTTGAACACTGAAGCTTTCTTT CASSYLAAGLNTEAFF
few NA TRBJ1-1 TRBV14 TGTGCCAGCAGTCTGACGGTGAACACTGAAGCTTTCTTT CASSLTVNTEAFF